The clone carrying this T cell receptor beta chain was observed many times. Antigen unknown. Germline V lookup: CDR1 MNHNS, CDR2 SASEGT. This CDR3 has 12 amino acids. Trimming took off 7 bases at V and 0 bases at J, with 6 bases between the two ends. The data derive from a study of breast tumors, draining lymph nodes, adjacent tissues. Findings and caveats of the study: The lymph node origin of tumor T cells was framed as consistent with a hypothesis, not demonstrated. Compared with lymph nodes, tumors were less diverse; compared with nontumor tissue, more. Findings are consistent with lymph node origin and intratumoral expansion of most tumor T cells.

Breast cancer patients provided tissue from their axillary draining lymph nodes. TCRdb processed the multiplex PCR reads anew with MiXCR; each CDR3 protein has one entry. The sample lists fewer than 200,000 distinct CDR3 sequences, 33% occurring once. The source of this sequence is a female donor with breast cancer. Some clones in this sample may be carry-over from other donors' samples. The V gene is TRBV6-1, the J gene TRBJ1-2; D unclear. The sequenced sample consisted of axillary lymph node tissue. The CDR3 is CASMPPNYGYTF. DNA for the CDR3: TGTGCCAGCATGCCTCCTAACTATGGCTACACCTTC.